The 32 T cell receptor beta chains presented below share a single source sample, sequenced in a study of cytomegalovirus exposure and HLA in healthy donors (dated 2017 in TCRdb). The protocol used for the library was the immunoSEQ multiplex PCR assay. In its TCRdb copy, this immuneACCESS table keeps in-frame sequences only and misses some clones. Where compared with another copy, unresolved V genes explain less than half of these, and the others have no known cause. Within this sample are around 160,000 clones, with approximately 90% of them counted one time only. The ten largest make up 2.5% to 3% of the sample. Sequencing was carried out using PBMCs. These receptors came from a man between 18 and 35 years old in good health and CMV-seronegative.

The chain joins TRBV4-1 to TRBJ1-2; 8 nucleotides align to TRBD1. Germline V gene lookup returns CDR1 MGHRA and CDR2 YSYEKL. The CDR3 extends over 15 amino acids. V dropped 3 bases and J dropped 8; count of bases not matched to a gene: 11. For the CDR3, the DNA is TGCGCCAGCAGCCAGTTCCTGGACAGGGTGGAAGGCTACACCTTC. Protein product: CASSQFLDRVEGYTF.

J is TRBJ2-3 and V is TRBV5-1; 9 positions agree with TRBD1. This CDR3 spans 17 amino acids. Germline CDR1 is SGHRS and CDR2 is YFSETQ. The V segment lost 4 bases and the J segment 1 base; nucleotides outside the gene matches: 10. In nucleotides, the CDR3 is TGCGCCAGCAGCCCTGGGACAGGGCCGACCGGCACAGATACGCAGTATTTT. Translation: CASSPGTGPTGTDTQYF.

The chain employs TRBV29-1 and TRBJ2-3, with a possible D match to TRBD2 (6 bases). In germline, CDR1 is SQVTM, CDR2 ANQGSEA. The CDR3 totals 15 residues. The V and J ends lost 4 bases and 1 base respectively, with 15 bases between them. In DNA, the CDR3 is TGCAGCGTTGCCCTCTTATGGGGGGGCACAGATACGCAGTATTTT. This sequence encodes CSVALLWGGTDTQYF.

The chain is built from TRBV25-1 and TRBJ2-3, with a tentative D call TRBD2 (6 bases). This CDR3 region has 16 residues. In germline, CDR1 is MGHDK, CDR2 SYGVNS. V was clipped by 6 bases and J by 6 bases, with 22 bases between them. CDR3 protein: CASRPGGGTGWDTQYF. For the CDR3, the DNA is TGTGCCAGCAGACCCGGGGGTGGGACCGGATGGGATACGCAGTATTTT.

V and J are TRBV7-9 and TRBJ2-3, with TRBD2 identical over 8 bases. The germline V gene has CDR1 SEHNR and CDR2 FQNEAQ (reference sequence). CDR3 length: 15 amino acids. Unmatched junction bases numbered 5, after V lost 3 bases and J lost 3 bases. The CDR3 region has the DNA TGTGCCAGCAGCTTCGGACTAGCCCCAACAGATACGCAGTATTTT. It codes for CASSFGLAPTDTQYF.

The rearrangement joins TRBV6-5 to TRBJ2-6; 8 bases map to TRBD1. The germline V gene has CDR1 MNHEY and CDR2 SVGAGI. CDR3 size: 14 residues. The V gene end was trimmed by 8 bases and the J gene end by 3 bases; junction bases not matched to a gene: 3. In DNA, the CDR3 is TGTGCCAGCGTCGACAGGGGTGGGGCCAACGTCCTGACTTTC. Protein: CASVDRGGANVLTF.

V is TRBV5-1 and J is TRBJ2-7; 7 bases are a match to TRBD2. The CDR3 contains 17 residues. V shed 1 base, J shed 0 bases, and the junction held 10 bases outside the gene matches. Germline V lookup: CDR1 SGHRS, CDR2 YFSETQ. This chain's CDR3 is CASSLTRLAESSYEQYF. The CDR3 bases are TGCGCCAGCAGCTTGACCAGACTAGCAGAAAGCTCCTACGAGCAGTACTTC.

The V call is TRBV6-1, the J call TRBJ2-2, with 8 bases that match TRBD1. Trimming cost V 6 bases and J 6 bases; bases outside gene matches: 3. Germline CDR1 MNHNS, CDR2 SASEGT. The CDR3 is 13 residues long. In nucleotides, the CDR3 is TGTGCCAGCAGCCAACAGGGGGCCGGGGAGCTGTTTTTT. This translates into CASSQQGAGELFF.

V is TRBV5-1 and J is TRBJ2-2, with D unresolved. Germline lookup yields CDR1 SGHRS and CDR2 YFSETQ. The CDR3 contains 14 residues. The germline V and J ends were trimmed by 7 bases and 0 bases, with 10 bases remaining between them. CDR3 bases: TGCGCCAGCTATTCGTCCGCGAACACCGGGGAGCTGTTTTTT. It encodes CASYSSANTGELFF.

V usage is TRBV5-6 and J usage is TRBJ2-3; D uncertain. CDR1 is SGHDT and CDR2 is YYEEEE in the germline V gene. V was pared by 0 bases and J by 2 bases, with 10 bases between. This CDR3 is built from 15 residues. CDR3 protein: CASSLGPSLTDTQYF. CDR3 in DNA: TGTGCCAGCAGCTTGGGTCCTTCACTCACAGATACGCAGTATTTT. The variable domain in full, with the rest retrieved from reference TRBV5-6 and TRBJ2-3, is DAGVTQSPTHLIKTRGQQVTLRCSPKSGHDTVSWYQQALGQGPQFIFQYYEEEERQRGNFPDRFSGHQFPNYSSELNVNALLLGDSALYLCASSLGPSLTDTQYFGPGTRLTVL.

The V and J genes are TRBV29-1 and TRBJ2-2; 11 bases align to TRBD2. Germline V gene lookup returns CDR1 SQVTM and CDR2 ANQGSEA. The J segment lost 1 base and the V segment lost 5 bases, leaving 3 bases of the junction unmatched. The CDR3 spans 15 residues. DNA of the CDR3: TGCAGCGTTCCCGGACTAGCGGGGAACACCGGGGAGCTGTTTTTT. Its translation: CSVPGLAGNTGELFF.

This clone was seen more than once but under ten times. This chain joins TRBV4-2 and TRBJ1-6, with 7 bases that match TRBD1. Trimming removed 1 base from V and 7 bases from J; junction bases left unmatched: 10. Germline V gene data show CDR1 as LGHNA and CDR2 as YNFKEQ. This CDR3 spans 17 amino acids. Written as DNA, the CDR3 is TGTGCCAGCAGCCAAGGTCCGGTCGCAGGGGGAAATTCACCCCTCCACTTT. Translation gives CASSQGPVAGGNSPLHF.

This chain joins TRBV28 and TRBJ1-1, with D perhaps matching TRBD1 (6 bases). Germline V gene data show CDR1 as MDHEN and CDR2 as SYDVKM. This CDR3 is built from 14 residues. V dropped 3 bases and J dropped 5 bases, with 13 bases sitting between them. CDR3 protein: CASSFRGGRTEAFF. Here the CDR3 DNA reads TGTGCCAGCAGTTTTAGGGGGGGCAGGACTGAAGCTTTCTTT.

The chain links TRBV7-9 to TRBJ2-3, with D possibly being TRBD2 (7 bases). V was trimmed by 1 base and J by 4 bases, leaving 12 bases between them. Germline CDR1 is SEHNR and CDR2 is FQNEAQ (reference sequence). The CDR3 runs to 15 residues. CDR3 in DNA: TGTGCCAGCAGCTTAGTTGGAGGGGGGGCAGATACGCAGTATTTT. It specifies CASSLVGGGADTQYF.

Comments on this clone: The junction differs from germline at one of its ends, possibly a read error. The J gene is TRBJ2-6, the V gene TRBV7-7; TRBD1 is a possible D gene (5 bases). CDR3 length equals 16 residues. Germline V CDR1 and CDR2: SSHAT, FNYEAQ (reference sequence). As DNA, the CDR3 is TGTGCTAGCAGCTTAGATAGGGGCTCTGGGGCCAACGTCCTGACTTTC. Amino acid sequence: CASSLDRGSGANVLTF.

The CDR3 DNA is TGCGCCAGCAGCTTGGCCGGGTTCCAAGAGACCCAGTACTTC. As protein: CASSLAGFQETQYF. The chain uses TRBV5-1 and TRBJ2-5; no clear D. CDR3 length equals 14 residues. Germline V gene lookup returns CDR1 SGHRS and CDR2 YFSETQ. Trimming took 0 bases from V and 1 from J, leaving 7 bases between them.

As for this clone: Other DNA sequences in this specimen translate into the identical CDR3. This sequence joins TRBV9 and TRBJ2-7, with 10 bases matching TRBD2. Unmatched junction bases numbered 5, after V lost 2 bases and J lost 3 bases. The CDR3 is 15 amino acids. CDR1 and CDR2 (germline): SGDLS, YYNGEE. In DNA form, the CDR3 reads TGTGCCAGCAGCGTTGGGCTAGCGGGAGTCTACGAGCAGTACTTC. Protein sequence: CASSVGLAGVYEQYF.

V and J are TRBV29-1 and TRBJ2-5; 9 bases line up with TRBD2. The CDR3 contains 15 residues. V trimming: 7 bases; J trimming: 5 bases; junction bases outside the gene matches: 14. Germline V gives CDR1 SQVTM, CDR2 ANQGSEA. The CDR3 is CSGAGGAVRSETQYF. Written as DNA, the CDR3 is TGCAGCGGCGCGGGGGGGGCGGTCAGATCGGAGACCCAGTACTTC.

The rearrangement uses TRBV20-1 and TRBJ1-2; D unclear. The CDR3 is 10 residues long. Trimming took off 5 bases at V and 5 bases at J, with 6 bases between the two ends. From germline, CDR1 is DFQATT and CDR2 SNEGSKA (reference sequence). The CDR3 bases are TGCAGTGCTCACACGTATGGCTACACCTTC. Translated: CSAHTYGYTF.

The CDR3 loop reads CASSSPTGNSPLHF. The CDR3 coding sequence is TGTGCCAGCAGTTCCCCCACGGGGAATTCACCCCTCCACTTT. The chain couples TRBV28 to TRBJ1-6; D is unresolved. Trimming shortened V by 4 bases and J by 7 bases, and 11 bases separated the two germline ends. CDR1 and CDR2 from the germline V gene are MDHEN and SYDVKM. The CDR3 loop spans 14 amino acids.

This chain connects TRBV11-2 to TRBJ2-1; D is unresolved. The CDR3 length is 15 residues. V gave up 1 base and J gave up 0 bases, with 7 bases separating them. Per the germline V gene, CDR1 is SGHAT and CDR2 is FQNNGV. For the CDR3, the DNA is TGTGCCAGCAGCTTAGGTAGTAGCTCCTACAATGAGCAGTTCTTC. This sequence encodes CASSLGSSSYNEQFF. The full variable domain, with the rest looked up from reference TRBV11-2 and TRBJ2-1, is EAGVAQSPRYKIIEKRQSVAFWCNPISGHATLYWYQQILGQGPKLLIQFQNNGVVDDSQLPKDRFSAERLKGVDSTLKIQPAKLEDSAVYLCASSLGSSSYNEQFFGPGTRLTVL.

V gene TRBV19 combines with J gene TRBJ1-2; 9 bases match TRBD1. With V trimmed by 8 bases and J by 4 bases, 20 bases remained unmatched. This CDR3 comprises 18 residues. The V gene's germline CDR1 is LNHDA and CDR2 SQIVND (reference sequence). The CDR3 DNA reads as TGTGCCAGTTCCCAATGGGTCTCTACGACAGGGGGAATCTATGGCTACACCTTC. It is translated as CASSQWVSTTGGIYGYTF.

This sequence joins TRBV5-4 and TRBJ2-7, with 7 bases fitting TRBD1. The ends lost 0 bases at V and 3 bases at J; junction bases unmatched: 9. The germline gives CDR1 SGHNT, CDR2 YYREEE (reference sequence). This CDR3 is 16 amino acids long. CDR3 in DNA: TGTGCCAGCAGCTTGGGACCGGGACAGACAGGCTACGAGCAGTACTTC. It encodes CASSLGPGQTGYEQYF.

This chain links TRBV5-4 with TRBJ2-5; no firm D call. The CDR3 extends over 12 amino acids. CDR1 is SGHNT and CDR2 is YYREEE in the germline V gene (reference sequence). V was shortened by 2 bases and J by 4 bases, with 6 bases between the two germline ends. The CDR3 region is CASSLPGETQYF. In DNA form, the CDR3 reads TGTGCCAGCAGCTTACCGGGAGAGACCCAGTACTTC.

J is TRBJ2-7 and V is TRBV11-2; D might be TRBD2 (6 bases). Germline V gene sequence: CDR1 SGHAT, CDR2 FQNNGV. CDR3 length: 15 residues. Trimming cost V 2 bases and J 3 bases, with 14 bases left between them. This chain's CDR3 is CASSLTASDGYEQYV. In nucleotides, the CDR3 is TGTGCCAGCAGCTTAACGGCTAGCGATGGCTACGAGCAGTACGTC.

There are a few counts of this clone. CDR3 coding DNA: TGTGCCAGCAGCCACACCGACACCAGCACAGATACGCAGTATTTT. This translates into CASSHTDTSTDTQYF. This sequence joins TRBV7-6 and TRBJ2-3; D is undetermined. Deletions cut 5 bases from V and 0 bases from J, with 12 bases between. Germline CDR1 reads SGHVS; CDR2 reads FNYEAQ. This CDR3 spans 15 amino acids.

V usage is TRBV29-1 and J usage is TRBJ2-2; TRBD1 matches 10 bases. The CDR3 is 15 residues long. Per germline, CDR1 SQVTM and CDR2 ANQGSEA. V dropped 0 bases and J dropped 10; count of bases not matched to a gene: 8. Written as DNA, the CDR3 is TGCAGCGTTGAAGATGCCGGGACAGGGGACGTGGAGCTGTTTTTT. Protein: CSVEDAGTGDVELFF.

The chain's CDR3 is CASKYGTGTYEQYF. CDR3 nucleotide sequence: TGTGCCAGTAAGTACGGGACAGGGACCTACGAGCAGTACTTC. The chain has TRBV19 and TRBJ2-7; 9 bases fit TRBD1. Germline-derived CDR1 and CDR2 are LNHDA and SQIVND (reference sequence). The CDR3 length is 14 residues. Trimming at V came to 7 bases and at J to 2 bases, leaving 6 bases not matched to a gene.

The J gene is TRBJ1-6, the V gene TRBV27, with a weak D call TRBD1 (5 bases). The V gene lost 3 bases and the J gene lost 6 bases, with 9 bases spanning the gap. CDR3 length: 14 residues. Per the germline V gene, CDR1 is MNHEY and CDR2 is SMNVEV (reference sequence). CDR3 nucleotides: TGTGCCAGCAGTTTCGACAGAGGTAATTCACCCCTCCACTTT. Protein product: CASSFDRGNSPLHF.

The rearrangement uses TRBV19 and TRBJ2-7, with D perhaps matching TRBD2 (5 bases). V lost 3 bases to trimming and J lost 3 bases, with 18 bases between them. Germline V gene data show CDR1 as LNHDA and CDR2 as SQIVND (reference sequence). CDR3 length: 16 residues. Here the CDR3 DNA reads TGTGCCAGTAGTATGAACGCCGAGGGAAATCTCTACGAGCAGTACTTC. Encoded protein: CASSMNAEGNLYEQYF.

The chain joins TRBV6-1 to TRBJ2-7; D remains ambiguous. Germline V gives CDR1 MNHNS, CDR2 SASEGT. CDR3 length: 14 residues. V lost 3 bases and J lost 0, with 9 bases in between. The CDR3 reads CASSEVGSSYEQYV. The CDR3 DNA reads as TGTGCCAGCAGTGAGGTCGGTAGCTCCTACGAGCAGTACGTC.

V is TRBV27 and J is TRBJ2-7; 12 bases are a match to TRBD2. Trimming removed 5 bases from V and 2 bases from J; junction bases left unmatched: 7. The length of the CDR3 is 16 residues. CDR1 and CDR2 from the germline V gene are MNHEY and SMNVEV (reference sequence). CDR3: CASSTRSSGRAYEQYF. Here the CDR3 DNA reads TGTGCCAGCAGTACGCGATCTAGCGGGAGGGCCTACGAGCAGTACTTC.